This TCR beta chain was obtained from a study of T cell responses to AZD1222 COVID-19 vaccine. Findings and limits, study-wide: Dominant at 160-218 and 743-854, vaccine-associated CD4 TCRs also spanned spike.

Data came from immunoSEQ multiplex PCR; TCRdb stores just in-frame clones and leaves some out. The sample lists 190,000 or so clones, about 93% seen once, with roughly 0.99% in the top ten. This clone showed up just once. Its antigen is not known. With 1 base removed from V and 7 bases from J, the gap between germline ends came to 11 bases. Germline CDR1 reads SGHDT; CDR2 reads YYEEEE. This CDR3 spans 14 amino acids. This clonotype was obtained from an adult who received the AZD1222 COVID-19 vaccine. Sequencing used peripheral blood, obtained 28 days after the second AZD1222 dose. This sequence joins TRBV5-6 and TRBJ1-4; maybe TRBD1 (6 bases). CDR3 coding DNA: TGTGCCAGCAGCTTGAGGGGGGTTGGTGAAAAACTGTTTTTT. Protein: CASSLRGVGEKLFF.